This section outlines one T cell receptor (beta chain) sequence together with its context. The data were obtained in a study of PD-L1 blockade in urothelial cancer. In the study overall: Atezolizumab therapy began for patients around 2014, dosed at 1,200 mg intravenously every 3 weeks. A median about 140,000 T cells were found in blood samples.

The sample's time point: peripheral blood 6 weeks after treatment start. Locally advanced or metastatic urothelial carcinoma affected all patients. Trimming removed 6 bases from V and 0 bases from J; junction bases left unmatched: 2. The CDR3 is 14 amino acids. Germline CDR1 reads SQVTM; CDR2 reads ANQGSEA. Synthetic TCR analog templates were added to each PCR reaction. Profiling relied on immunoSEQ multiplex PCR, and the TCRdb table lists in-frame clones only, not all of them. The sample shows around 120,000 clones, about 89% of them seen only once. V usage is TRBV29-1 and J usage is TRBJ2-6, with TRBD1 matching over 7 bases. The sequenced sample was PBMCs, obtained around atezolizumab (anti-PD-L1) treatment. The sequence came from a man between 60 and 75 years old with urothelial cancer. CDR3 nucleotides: TGCAGCGTGGACAGGATCTCTGGGGCCAACGTCCTGACTTTC. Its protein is CSVDRISGANVLTF.